Shown below are 30 T cell receptor beta chains from a single sample sequenced in a study of T-cell reconstitution after alpha-beta-depleted transplantation in children. Library preparation (for TCRbeta) was performed with unique molecular identifiers. One entry per CDR3 protein, called by TCRdb with MiXCR from the PCR reads. There are 500,000 to 650,000 distinct CDR3 sequences in the sample; around 13% occur only once, and about 2.2% lies in the top ten. The material was PBMCs, mostly from graft donor cells, obtained 360 days after TCRalphabeta/CD19-depleted stem cell transplant. These TCRs come from a male patient younger than 18 who had a stem cell transplant for acute myeloid leukemia, so the T cells may come from the graft donor.

The chain uses TRBV5-1 and TRBJ1-1; 7 positions agree with TRBD1. Germline CDR1 and CDR2: SGHRS and YFSETQ. CDR3 length: 15 residues. Trimming at V came to 0 bases and at J to 5 bases, leaving 7 bases not matched to a gene. This CDR3 reads CASSLVRGSRTEAFF. In DNA form, the CDR3 reads TGCGCCAGCAGCTTGGTCAGGGGGAGTCGGACTGAAGCTTTCTTT.

J is TRBJ2-1 and V is TRBV4-3; no definite D call. The CDR3 contains 15 residues. The germline V and J ends were trimmed by 4 bases and 0 bases, with 10 bases remaining between them. Per the germline V gene, CDR1 is LGHNA and CDR2 is YSLEER. CDR3 in DNA: TGCGCCAGCAGCCGACTCATCAGCTCCTACAATGAGCAGTTCTTC. Translated: CASSRLISSYNEQFF.

The table lists this clonotype with many counts. This chain connects TRBV27 to TRBJ2-4, with TRBD1 matching over 8 bases. Per the germline V gene, CDR1 is MNHEY and CDR2 is SMNVEV (reference sequence). The CDR3 has 14 amino acids. After removal of 3 bases from V and 5 bases from J, the junction contained 3 bases not matched to a gene. The CDR3 nucleotides are TGTGCCAGCAGTTTTGGGGACAGGCAAAACATTCAGTACTTC. It encodes CASSFGDRQNIQYF.

This clonotype was recorded a few times. The genes are TRBV7-2 and TRBJ1-3, with a tentative D call TRBD1 (5 bases). This CDR3 has 15 residues. Trimming removed 1 base from V and 4 bases from J, with 11 bases in between. Germline CDR1 reads SGHTA; CDR2 reads FQGNSA. The CDR3 region has the DNA TGTGCCAGCAGCTTAGATCCGGGGGTAGGAAACACCATATATTTT. It encodes CASSLDPGVGNTIYF.

The genes are TRBV4-3 and TRBJ2-1, with 9 bases that match TRBD2. There are 16 residues in the CDR3. From germline, CDR1 is LGHNA and CDR2 YSLEER. With 1 base clipped from V and 2 bases from J, the junction kept 3 bases outside the gene matches. The CDR3 region has the DNA TGCGCCAGCAGCCAAGGTTTAGCGGGAGCCTACAATGAGCAGTTCTTC. This encodes CASSQGLAGAYNEQFF.

This clonotype appeared a few times. This rearrangement joins TRBV20-1 to TRBJ2-5; a weak D match, TRBD1 (6 bases). Germline assignment: CDR1 DFQATT and CDR2 SNEGSKA (reference sequence). With 3 bases removed from V and 5 bases from J, the gap between germline ends came to 13 bases. CDR3 length: 13 residues. The CDR3 spells CSASQQGSETQYF. CDR3 sequence (DNA): TGCAGTGCTAGTCAACAGGGTAGTGAGACCCAGTACTTC.

This clonotype was observed a handful of times. The gene calls are TRBV7-8 and TRBJ1-1, with a weak D call TRBD1 (6 bases). V shed 2 bases and J shed 0 bases, with 13 bases lying between them. The CDR3 extends over 16 amino acids. The germline CDR1 and CDR2 sequences are SGHVS and FQNEAQ. The DNA of the CDR3 is TGTGCCAGCAGCTTAAAAAGACAGGTTATGAACACTGAAGCTTTCTTT. Amino acids: CASSLKRQVMNTEAFF.

This clonotype was observed a handful of times. The chain combines TRBV11-2 with TRBJ2-1; D may correspond to TRBD1 or TRBD2 (6 bases each). V shed 1 base and J shed 6 bases, with 13 bases lying between them. CDR1 SGHAT and CDR2 FQNNGV come from the germline V gene. The CDR3 totals 15 residues. The CDR3 protein is CASSLGWGRGNEQFF. Written as DNA, the CDR3 is TGTGCCAGCAGCTTAGGGTGGGGGCGGGGCAATGAGCAGTTCTTC.

The V gene is TRBV4-3, the J gene TRBJ2-7; 7 nucleotides align to TRBD1. CDR1 LGHNA and CDR2 YSLEER come from the germline V gene. Trimming cost V 4 bases and J 7 bases; bases outside gene matches: 16. There are 16 residues in the CDR3. The CDR3 region is CASSLSSTTGLGEQYF. For the CDR3, the DNA is TGCGCCAGCAGCCTCTCTTCTACGACAGGGTTAGGTGAGCAGTACTTC.

This clonotype was counted a few times. The J gene is TRBJ2-7, the V gene TRBV20-1; 8 positions agree with TRBD2. The CDR3 runs 15 residues. Germline CDR1 and CDR2: DFQATT and SNEGSKA (reference sequence). The J segment lost 4 bases and the V segment lost 0 bases, leaving 8 bases of the junction unmatched. The CDR3 DNA is TGCAGTGCTAGAGATCCAGCGGGAGTAGTTTACGAGCAGTACTTC. This encodes CSARDPAGVVYEQYF.

The table lists this clonotype with a few counts. The chain carries TRBV5-6 and TRBJ2-7; the match to TRBD1 covers 10 bases. Germline loops: CDR1 SGHDT, CDR2 YYEEEE. The V segment lost 3 bases and the J segment 7 bases; nucleotides outside the gene matches: 7. The CDR3 is 14 amino acids. The CDR3 bases are TGTGCCAGCAGCTCAGACAGGGGGCTAAGTGAGCAGTACTTC. It specifies CASSSDRGLSEQYF. Full variable domain (outside the CDR3, taken from reference TRBV5-6 and TRBJ2-7): DAGVTQSPTHLIKTRGQQVTLRCSPKSGHDTVSWYQQALGQGPQFIFQYYEEEERQRGNFPDRFSGHQFPNYSSELNVNALLLGDSALYLCASSSDRGLSEQYFGPGTRLTVT.

Points on this clonotype: This may stem from a read error, because a much larger clone lies one nucleotide away. This rearrangement joins TRBV6-2 or TRBV6-3 to TRBJ2-2; a possible D gene is TRBD1 (5 bases). CDR3 size: 13 residues. Germline-derived CDR1 and CDR2 are MNHEY and SVGEGT. V lost 2 bases and J lost 4, with 5 bases in between. The CDR3 sequence: CASSYGATGELFF. The CDR3 DNA is TGTGCCAGCAGTTACGGGGCCACCGGGGAGCTGTTTTTT.

This rearrangement joins TRBV27 to TRBJ2-3; 10 bases are shared with TRBD1. Germline CDR1 MNHEY, CDR2 SMNVEV (reference sequence). The CDR3 has 17 amino acids. The trim removed 6 bases at V and 6 bases at J, leaving 15 bases unmatched. This CDR3 is CASSPRDRGIKLDTQYF. For the CDR3, the DNA is TGTGCCAGCAGCCCGCGGGACAGGGGAATTAAGTTGGATACGCAGTATTTT.

The table lists this clonotype with a count of one. The chain couples TRBV5-4 to TRBJ2-1, with D maybe TRBD2 (6 bases). Trimming took 4 bases from V and 0 from J, leaving 17 bases between them. Germline V gene lookup returns CDR1 SGHNT and CDR2 YYREEE (reference sequence). The CDR3 consists of 17 residues. The CDR3 nucleotides read TGTGCCAGCAGCCCCGCAGCGGGTCTCAGCTCCTACAATGAGCAGTTCTTC. This sequence encodes CASSPAAGLSSYNEQFF. Variable domain in full (rest from reference TRBV5-4 and TRBJ2-1): ETGVTQSPTHLIKTRGQQVTLRCSSQSGHNTVSWYQQALGQGPQFIFQYYREEENGRGNFPPRFSGLQFPNYSSELNVNALELDDSALYLCASSPAAGLSSYNEQFFGPGTRLTVL.

This clonotype was counted a few times. The chain links TRBV7-2 to TRBJ2-1; 12 positions match TRBD2. The CDR3 sequence is 17 residues long. CDR1 and CDR2 from the germline V gene are SGHTA and FQGNSA. The J segment lost 3 bases and the V segment lost 2 bases, leaving 5 bases of the junction unmatched. The CDR3 here is CASSLRLAGVHYNEQFF. In DNA form, the CDR3 reads TGTGCCAGCAGCTTACGACTAGCGGGAGTCCACTACAATGAGCAGTTCTTC.

This clonotype has at least ten counts. The chain joins TRBV12-3 or TRBV12-4 to TRBJ2-3, with TRBD2 identical over 9 bases. The J segment lost 0 bases and the V segment lost 6 bases, leaving 7 bases of the junction unmatched. The CDR3 extends over 16 amino acids. CDR3 sequence (DNA): TGTGCCAGCAGCTCCGTAGGGACTAGCAGCACAGATACGCAGTATTTT. Translated: CASSSVGTSSTDTQYF.

The chain is built from TRBV11-1 and TRBJ2-7; 8 positions agree with TRBD2. Germline lookup yields CDR1 SGHAT and CDR2 FQDESV (reference sequence). The ends lost 2 bases at V and 3 bases at J; junction bases unmatched: 12. CDR3 length: 17 amino acids. As DNA, the CDR3 is TGTGCCAGCAGCTTATTCATATCGGGAGGGCCTTACTACGAGCAGTACTTC. It codes for CASSLFISGGPYYEQYF.

The genes are TRBV5-1 and TRBJ2-3; D gene uncertain. The CDR3 has 13 amino acids. CDR1 and CDR2 from the germline V gene are SGHRS and YFSETQ. V lost 3 bases to trimming and J lost 2 bases, with 7 bases between them. CDR3 loop: CASSSPNTDTQYF. CDR3 DNA sequence: TGCGCCAGCAGCTCCCCCAACACAGATACGCAGTATTTT.

This clonotype was detected ten times or more. The rearrangement links TRBV28 to TRBJ2-7; D is undetermined. The CDR3 spans 13 residues. V was cut by 3 bases and J by 4 bases, with 10 bases left in between. Germline loops: CDR1 MDHEN, CDR2 SYDVKM. CDR3 DNA sequence: TGTGCCAGCAGTTTCCTTTCGGAATACGAGCAGTACTTC. This translates into CASSFLSEYEQYF. The full variable domain, with the rest looked up from reference TRBV28 and TRBJ2-7, is DVKVTQSSRYLVKRTGEKVFLECVQDMDHENMFWYRQDPGLGLRLIYFSYDVKMKEKGDIPEGYSVSREKKERFSLILESASTNQTSMYLCASSFLSEYEQYFGPGTRLTVT.

The chain is built from TRBV5-1 and TRBJ1-4; the D is unclear. CDR3 length: 13 amino acids. Deletions cut 1 base from V and 6 bases from J, with 7 bases between. Germline values: CDR1 SGHRS, CDR2 YFSETQ. CDR3 coding DNA: TGCGCCAGCAGCTTGAGGTGGGATGAAAAACTGTTTTTT. The encoded protein is CASSLRWDEKLFF.

This clonotype was counted ten times or more. This sequence joins TRBV28 and TRBJ2-7; D might be TRBD1 (5 bases). Deletions cut 1 base from V and 5 bases from J, with 15 bases between. From germline, CDR1 is MDHEN and CDR2 SYDVKM. The length of the CDR3 is 15 residues. The CDR3 protein is CASSLSPGRKNEQYF. The CDR3 DNA sequence: TGTGCCAGCAGTTTATCCCCAGGGCGGAAGAACGAGCAGTACTTC.

This clonotype was observed at least ten times. The chain is built from TRBV20-1 and TRBJ2-1, with unresolved D. Germline V gene data show CDR1 as DFQATT and CDR2 as SNEGSKA (reference sequence). This CDR3 has 11 residues. Trimming removed 5 bases at V and 1 base at J, with 3 bases between. In DNA form, the CDR3 reads TGCAGTGCTGGTTCCTACAATGAGCAGTTCTTC. This encodes CSAGSYNEQFF.

The DNA of the CDR3 is TGTGCCAGCAGTCCCAGAAGCGTGGAGCAGTACTTC. It codes for CASSPRSVEQYF. The chain combines TRBV12-3 or TRBV12-4 with TRBJ2-7, with D unclear. The germline V and J ends were trimmed by 5 bases and 7 bases, with 12 bases remaining between them. This CDR3 region has 12 residues.

V gene TRBV7-6 combines with J gene TRBJ2-7, with TRBD2 identical over 15 bases. CDR1 SGHVS and CDR2 FNYEAQ come from the germline V gene. Trimming removed 5 bases from V and 4 bases from J; junction bases left unmatched: 9. This CDR3 region has 17 residues. The CDR3 DNA is TGTGCCAGCAGCCCGGGGACTAGCGGGAGGCGGCCATACGAGCAGTACTTC. Protein product: CASSPGTSGRRPYEQYF.

This clonotype turned up a few times. The gene calls are TRBV6-1 and TRBJ2-7; 7 positions match TRBD1. This CDR3 has 14 residues. Trimming at V came to 6 bases and at J to 4 bases, leaving 9 bases not matched to a gene. Germline CDR1 is MNHNS and CDR2 is SASEGT. The chain's CDR3 is CASRPDRVGYEQYF. The DNA for the CDR3 is TGTGCCAGCAGACCCGACAGGGTGGGTTACGAGCAGTACTTC.

In this sample, this clonotype turned up many times. J is TRBJ2-3 and V is TRBV20-1, with D possibly TRBD2 on 6 matching bases. Germline CDR1 is DFQATT and CDR2 is SNEGSKA (reference sequence). The CDR3 runs to 13 residues. V lost 6 bases to trimming and J lost 3 bases, with 13 bases between them. The chain's CDR3 is CSATFGRTDTQYF. The CDR3, as DNA: TGCAGTGCCACATTTGGGAGGACAGATACGCAGTATTTT.

This clonotype was recorded only once. The J gene is TRBJ1-1, the V gene TRBV18, with D uncertain. CDR3 length: 15 amino acids. V lost 1 base to trimming and J lost 1 base, with 10 bases between them. CDR1 and CDR2 (germline): KGHSH, LQKENI. CDR3 amino acids: CASSPRRVPNTEAFF. CDR3 bases: TGTGCCAGCTCACCACGCCGGGTCCCGAACACTGAAGCTTTCTTT.

This clonotype was found many times. The V and J genes are TRBV28 and TRBJ2-7; D is perhaps TRBD2 (6 bases). Germline lookup yields CDR1 MDHEN and CDR2 SYDVKM. V shed 4 bases and J shed 6 bases, with 16 bases lying between them. The CDR3 has 14 residues. The CDR3 sequence: CASSSPPSSVEQYF. CDR3 in DNA: TGTGCCAGCAGTTCTCCACCATCTAGCGTCGAGCAGTACTTC.

This clonotype was found a few times. The J gene is TRBJ1-1, the V gene TRBV24-1, with unresolved D. The CDR3 contains 14 residues. In germline, CDR1 is KGHDR, CDR2 SFDVKD. Trimming pared 3 bases from V and 1 base from J, leaving 8 bases between. CDR3 in amino acids: CATSDPDGNTEAFF. CDR3 bases: TGTGCCACCAGTGATCCGGACGGGAACACTGAAGCTTTCTTT.

The V gene is TRBV25-1, the J gene TRBJ2-7; 12 bases agree with TRBD1. CDR1 is MGHDK, CDR2 SYGVNS, per germline. The CDR3 is 14 amino acids. V lost 4 bases to trimming and J lost 5 bases; unmatched junction nucleotides: 3. The CDR3 loop reads CASSGDRGPHEQYF. The DNA for the CDR3 is TGTGCCAGCAGTGGGGACAGGGGGCCCCACGAGCAGTACTTC.